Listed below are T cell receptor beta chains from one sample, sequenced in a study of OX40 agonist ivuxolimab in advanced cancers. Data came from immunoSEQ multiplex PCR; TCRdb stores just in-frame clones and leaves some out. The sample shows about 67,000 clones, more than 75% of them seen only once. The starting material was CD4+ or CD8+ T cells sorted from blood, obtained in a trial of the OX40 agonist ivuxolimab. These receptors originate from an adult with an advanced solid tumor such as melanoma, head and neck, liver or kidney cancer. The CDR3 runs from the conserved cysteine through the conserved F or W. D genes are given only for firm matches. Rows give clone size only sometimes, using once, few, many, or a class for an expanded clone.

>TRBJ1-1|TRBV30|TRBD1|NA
CAWSKGTGPEAFF
TGTGCCTGGAGTAAGGGGACAGGGCCTGAAGCTTTCTTT
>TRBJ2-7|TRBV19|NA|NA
CASSSMLSSYEQYF
TGTGCCAGTAGTTCTATGCTGAGCTCCTACGAGCAGTACTTC
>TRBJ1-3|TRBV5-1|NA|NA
CASSLAEPGAGNTIYF
TGCGCCAGCAGCTTGGCTGAACCAGGGGCAGGAAACACCATATATTTT
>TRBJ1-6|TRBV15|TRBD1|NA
CATSRAWTGAGGNSPLHF
TGTGCCACCAGCAGAGCCTGGACAGGGGCTGGAGGGAATTCACCCCTCCACTTT
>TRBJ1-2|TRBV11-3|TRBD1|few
CASSPVQDRGFGYTF
TGTGCCAGCAGCCCCGTTCAAGACAGGGGTTTTGGCTACACCTTC
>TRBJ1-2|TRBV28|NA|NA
CASRLGQSYGYTF
TGTGCCAGCAGACTCGGACAGTCCTATGGCTACACCTTC
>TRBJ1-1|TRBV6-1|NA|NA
CASGIGARMNTEAFF
TGTGCCAGCGGAATAGGTGCCCGGATGAACACTGAAGCTTTCTTT
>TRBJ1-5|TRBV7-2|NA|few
CASSLVGQPQHF
TGTGCCAGCAGCTTAGTAGGTCAGCCCCAGCATTTT
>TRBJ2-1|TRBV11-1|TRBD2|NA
CASSTPTSGLDNEQFF
TGTGCCAGCAGCACCCCGACTAGCGGCCTGGACAATGAGCAGTTCTTC
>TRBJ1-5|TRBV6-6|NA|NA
CASSYVGNQPQHF
TGTGCCAGCAGTTACGTAGGTAATCAGCCCCAGCATTTT
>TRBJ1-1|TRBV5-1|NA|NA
CASSSHMVGNTEAFF
TGCGCCAGCAGCTCCCATATGGTGGGGAACACTGAAGCTTTCTTT
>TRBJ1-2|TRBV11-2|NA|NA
CASSLDREYGYTF
TGTGCCAGCAGCTTAGACAGGGAATATGGCTACACCTTC
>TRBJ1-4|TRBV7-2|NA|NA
CASTLSSGSNEKLFF
TGTGCCAGCACCTTAAGCTCGGGGTCCAATGAAAAACTGTTTTTT
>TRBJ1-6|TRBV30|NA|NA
CAWSEQGPSGSPLHF
TGTGCCTGGAGCGAGCAGGGACCCAGCGGTTCACCCCTCCACTTT
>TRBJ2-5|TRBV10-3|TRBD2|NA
CAISGGKAGGEETQYF
TGTGCCATCAGTGGAGGGAAGGCGGGGGGCGAAGAGACCCAGTACTTC
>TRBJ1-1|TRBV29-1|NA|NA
CSVGDPNTEAFF
TGCAGCGTGGGAGACCCAAACACTGAAGCTTTCTTT
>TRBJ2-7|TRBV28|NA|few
CASRETASYEQYF
TGTGCCAGCAGGGAGACGGCCTCCTACGAGCAGTACTTC
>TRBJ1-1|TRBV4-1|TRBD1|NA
CASSQGGQQNTEAFF
TGCGCCAGCAGCCAAGGGGGACAGCAGAACACTGAAGCTTTCTTT
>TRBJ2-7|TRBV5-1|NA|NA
CASSQGSAYEQYF
TGCGCCAGCTCCCAGGGGTCCGCCTACGAGCAGTACTTC
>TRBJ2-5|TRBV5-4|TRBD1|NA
CASSPETGGRETQYF
TGTGCCAGCAGCCCGGAGACAGGGGGCAGGGAGACCCAGTACTTC
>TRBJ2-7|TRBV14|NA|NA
CASSPSGVQQYF
TGTGCCAGCAGCCCATCAGGGGTACAGCAGTACTTC
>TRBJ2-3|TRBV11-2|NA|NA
CASSSIRAERPKGDTQYF
TGTGCCAGCAGCTCAATCCGGGCGGAACGCCCCAAGGGAGATACGCAGTATTTT
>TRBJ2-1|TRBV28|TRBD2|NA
CASSPGTSGRGNEQFF
TGTGCCAGCAGCCCCGGGACTAGCGGGAGGGGGAATGAGCAGTTCTTC
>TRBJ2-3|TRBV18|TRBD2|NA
CASSLGTSGSADTQYF
TGTGCCAGCTCACTCGGGACTAGCGGGAGCGCAGATACGCAGTATTTT
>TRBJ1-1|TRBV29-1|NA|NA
CSVGHPFMNTEAFF
TGCAGCGTTGGACATCCGTTTATGAACACTGAAGCTTTCTTT
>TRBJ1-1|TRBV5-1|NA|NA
CASSLTYFGLTEAFF
TGCGCCAGCAGCTTGACTTACTTTGGGCTCACTGAAGCTTTCTTT
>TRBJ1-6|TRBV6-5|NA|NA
CASRWTVGSPLHF
TGTGCCAGCAGGTGGACAGTCGGCTCACCCCTCCACTTT
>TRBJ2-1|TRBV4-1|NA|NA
CASSYIALNSYNEQFF
TGCGCCAGCAGCTACATCGCACTAAACTCCTACAATGAGCAGTTCTTC
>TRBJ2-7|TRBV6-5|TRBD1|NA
CASSLMTGGRGEQYF
TGTGCCAGCAGCCTTATGACAGGGGGCCGAGGCGAGCAGTACTTC
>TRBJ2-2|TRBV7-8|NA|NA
CASSLVAGNTGELFF
TGTGCCAGCAGCTTAGTGGCAGGGAACACCGGGGAGCTGTTTTTT
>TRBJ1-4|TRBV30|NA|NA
CAWSPKIRWGEKLFF
TGTGCCTGGAGTCCCAAAATCCGATGGGGGGAAAAACTGTTTTTT
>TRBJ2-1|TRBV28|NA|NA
CASSPPGTGSYNEQFF
TGTGCCAGCAGTCCTCCCGGGACTGGCTCCTACAATGAGCAGTTCTTC
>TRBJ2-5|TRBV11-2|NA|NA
CASSFQDTSETQYF
TGTGCCAGCAGCTTCCAGGACACGTCGGAGACCCAGTACTTC
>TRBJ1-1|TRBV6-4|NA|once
CASSDQPNTEAFF
TGTGCCAGCAGTGACCAGCCGAACACTGAAGCTTTCTTT
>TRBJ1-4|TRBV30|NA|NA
CAWSPQQTTNEKLFF
TGTGCCTGGAGTCCCCAACAAACAACTAATGAAAAACTGTTTTTT
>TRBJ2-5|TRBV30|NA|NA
CAWSVGAQETQYF
TGTGCCTGGAGTGTGGGGGCCCAAGAGACCCAGTACTTC
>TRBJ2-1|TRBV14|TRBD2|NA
CASSQEGGGANEQFF
TGTGCCAGCAGCCAAGAAGGCGGGGGGGCCAATGAGCAGTTCTTC